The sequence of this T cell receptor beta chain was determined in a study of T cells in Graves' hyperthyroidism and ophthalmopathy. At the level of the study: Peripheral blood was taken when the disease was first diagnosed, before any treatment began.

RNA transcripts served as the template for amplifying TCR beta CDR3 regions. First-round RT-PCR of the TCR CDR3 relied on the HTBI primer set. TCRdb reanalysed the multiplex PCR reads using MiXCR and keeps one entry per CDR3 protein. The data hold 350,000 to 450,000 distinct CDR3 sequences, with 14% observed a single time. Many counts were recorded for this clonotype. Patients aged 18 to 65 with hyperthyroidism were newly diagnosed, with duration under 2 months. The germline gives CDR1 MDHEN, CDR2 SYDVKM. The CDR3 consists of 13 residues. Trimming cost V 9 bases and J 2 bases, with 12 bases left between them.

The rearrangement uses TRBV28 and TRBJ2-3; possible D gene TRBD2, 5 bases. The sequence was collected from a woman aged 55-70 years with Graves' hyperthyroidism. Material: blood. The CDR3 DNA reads TGTGCCAGTCTAGCCCCGGCCACAGATACGCAGTATTTT. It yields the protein CASLAPATDTQYF.